This T cell receptor (beta chain) was identified during a study of shared clonotypes between healthy human individuals. Germline loops: CDR1 SGHTA, CDR2 FQGTGA. This CDR3 is 15 amino acids long. The trim removed 3 bases at V and 2 bases at J, leaving 4 bases unmatched. This table comes from immunoSEQ multiplex PCR, and its TCRdb copy is limited to in-frame clones, with some not included. The table shows about 1.1 million clones, with approximately 78% occurring only once. From CD4+ cells came CD45RA+ naive and CD45RA-negative memory subsets. Sequencing was carried out using memory CD4+ T cells from PBMCs. The subset denotes: CD45RA-negative fraction. This chain joins TRBV7-3 and TRBJ2-1; 7 bases map to TRBD1. This clonotype was sampled from a man younger than 35 in good health. Some clones in this sample may be carry-over from other donors' samples. The CDR3 spells CASSFRGGAYNEQFF. The CDR3 DNA sequence: TGTGCCAGCAGCTTTCGAGGGGGCGCCTACAATGAGCAGTTCTTC.